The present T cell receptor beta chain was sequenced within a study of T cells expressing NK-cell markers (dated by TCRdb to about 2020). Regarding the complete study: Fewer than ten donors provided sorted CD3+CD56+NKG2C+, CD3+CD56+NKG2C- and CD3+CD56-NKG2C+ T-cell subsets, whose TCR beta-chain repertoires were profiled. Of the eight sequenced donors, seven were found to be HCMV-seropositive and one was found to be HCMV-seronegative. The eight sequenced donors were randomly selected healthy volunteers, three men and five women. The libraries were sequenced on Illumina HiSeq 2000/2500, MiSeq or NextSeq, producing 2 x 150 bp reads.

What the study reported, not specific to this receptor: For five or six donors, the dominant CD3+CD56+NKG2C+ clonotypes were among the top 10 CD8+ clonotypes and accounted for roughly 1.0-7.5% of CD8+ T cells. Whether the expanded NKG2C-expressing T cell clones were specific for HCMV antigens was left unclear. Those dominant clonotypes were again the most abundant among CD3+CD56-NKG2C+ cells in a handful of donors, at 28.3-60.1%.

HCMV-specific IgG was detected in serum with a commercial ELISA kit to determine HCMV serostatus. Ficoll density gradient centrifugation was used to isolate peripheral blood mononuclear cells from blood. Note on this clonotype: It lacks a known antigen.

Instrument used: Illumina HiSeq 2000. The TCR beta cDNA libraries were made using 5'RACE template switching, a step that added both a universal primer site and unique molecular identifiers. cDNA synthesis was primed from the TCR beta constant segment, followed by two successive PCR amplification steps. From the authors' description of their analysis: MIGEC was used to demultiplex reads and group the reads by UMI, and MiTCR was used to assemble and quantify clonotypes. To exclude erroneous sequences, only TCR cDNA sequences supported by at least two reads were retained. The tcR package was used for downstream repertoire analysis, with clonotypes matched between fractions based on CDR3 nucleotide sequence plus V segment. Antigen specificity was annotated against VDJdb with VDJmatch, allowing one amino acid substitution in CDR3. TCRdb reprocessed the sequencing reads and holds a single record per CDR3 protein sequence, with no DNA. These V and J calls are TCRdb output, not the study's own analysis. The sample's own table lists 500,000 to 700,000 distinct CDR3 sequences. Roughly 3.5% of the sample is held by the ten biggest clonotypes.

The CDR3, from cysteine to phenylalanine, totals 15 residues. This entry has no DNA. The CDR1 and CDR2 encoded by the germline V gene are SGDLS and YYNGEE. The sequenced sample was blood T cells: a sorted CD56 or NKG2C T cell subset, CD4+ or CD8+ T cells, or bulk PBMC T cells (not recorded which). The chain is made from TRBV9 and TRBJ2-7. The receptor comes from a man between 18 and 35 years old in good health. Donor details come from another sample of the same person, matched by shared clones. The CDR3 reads CASSPGGKPSYEQYF.